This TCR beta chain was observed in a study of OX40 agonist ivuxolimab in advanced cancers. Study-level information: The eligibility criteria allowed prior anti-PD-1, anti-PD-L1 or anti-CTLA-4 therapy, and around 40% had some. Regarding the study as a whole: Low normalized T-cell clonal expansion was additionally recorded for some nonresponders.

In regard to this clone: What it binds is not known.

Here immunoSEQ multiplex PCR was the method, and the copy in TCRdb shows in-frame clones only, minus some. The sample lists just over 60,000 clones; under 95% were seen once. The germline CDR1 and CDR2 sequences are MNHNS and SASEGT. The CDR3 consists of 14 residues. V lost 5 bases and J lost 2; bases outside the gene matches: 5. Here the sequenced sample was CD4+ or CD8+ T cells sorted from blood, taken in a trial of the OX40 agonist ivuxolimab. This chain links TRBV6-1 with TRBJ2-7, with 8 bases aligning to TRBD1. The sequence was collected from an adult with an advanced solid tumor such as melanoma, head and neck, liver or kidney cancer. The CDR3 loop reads CASSKGTGTYEQYF. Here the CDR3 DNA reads TGTGCCAGCAGTAAGGGGACAGGCACCTACGAGCAGTACTTC.